Only a few counts were recorded for the clone carrying this TCR beta chain. The antigen is unknown. The data derive from a study of T cell repertoires in cytomegalovirus infection. Background on the study: Alongside well-studied HLA-B-restricted CMV epitopes, recently identified HLA-C-restricted CMV epitopes were also used. Study-wide results and limits: HLA-C-restricted, CMV-specific TCR beta clonotypes were dominant ex vivo.

The CDR3 consists of 12 residues. Germline lookup yields CDR1 DFQATT and CDR2 SNEGSKA (reference sequence). One entry per CDR3 protein, called by TCRdb with MiXCR from the reads. Among roughly 730,000 distinct CDR3 sequences listed, around a third were seen once. The receptor was derived from a human donor in good health (CMV status not recorded). Some clones in this sample may be carry-over from other donors' samples. The sequencing used cultured PBMCs, collected from culture after CMV antigen stimulation. The V call is TRBV20-1, the J call TRBJ1-1, with a tentative D call TRBD1 (5 bases). The CDR3 region is CRAQGWDTEAFF. CDR3 DNA sequence: TGCAGAGCCCAGGGATGGGACACTGAAGCTTTCTTT.